The 13 T cell receptor beta chains below come from one sample, sequenced in a study of T cells in Graves' hyperthyroidism and ophthalmopathy. TCR beta CDR3 regions were amplified from RNA. In the first-round RT-PCR of the TCR CDR3, the HTBI primer set was used. One entry per CDR3 protein, called by TCRdb with MiXCR from the multiplex PCR reads. Among hundreds of thousands of distinct CDR3 sequences, 12% to 15% were seen once, and the ten largest hold approximately 19%. Sequencing was performed on blood. The receptors here all came from a woman aged 60-70 years with Graves' ophthalmopathy.

The chain employs TRBV5-8 and TRBJ1-4; TRBD1 is a possible D gene (6 bases). Trimming left V 5 bases short and J 7 bases short, with 21 bases between. Germline V gene data show CDR1 as SGHTS and CDR2 as YDEGEE. The CDR3 length is 16 residues. This CDR3 reads CASRSPLNRVSEKLFF. In nucleotides, the CDR3 is TGTGCCAGCAGGTCGCCCCTCAACAGGGTTTCTGAAAAACTGTTTTTT.

This clonotype was detected ten times or more. The rearrangement joins TRBV2 to TRBJ1-1; D not certain. Trimming cost V 5 bases and J 7 bases, with 11 bases left between them. This CDR3 is 12 amino acids long. CDR1 and CDR2 from the germline V gene are SNHLY and FYNNEI. The CDR3 bases are TGTGCCAGCAGTCATGGGCTGGGTGAAGCTTTCTTT. Encoded protein: CASSHGLGEAFF. Based on the CDR3 plus reference TRBV2 and TRBJ1-1, the full variable domain is EPEVTQTPSHQVTQMGQEVILRCVPISNHLYFYWYRQILGQKVEFLVSFYNNEISEKSEIFDDQFSVERPDGSNFTLKIRSTKLEDSAMYFCASSHGLGEAFFGQGTRLTVV.

This clonotype was found a few times. The chain recombines TRBV7-8 with TRBJ2-7; the match to TRBD1 covers 8 bases. Germline CDR1 SGHVS, CDR2 FQNEAQ. The CDR3 spans 16 residues. V gave up 3 bases and J gave up 0 bases; unmatched junction bases: 7. The chain's CDR3 is CASSFPPGQGSYEQYF. CDR3 DNA: TGTGCCAGCAGCTTCCCCCCCGGACAGGGCTCCTACGAGCAGTACTTC. The full variable domain, completed using reference TRBV7-8 and TRBJ2-7, is GAGVSQSPRYKVAKRGQDVALRCDPISGHVSLFWYQQALGQGPEFLTYFQNEAQLDKSGLPSDRFFAERPEGSVSTLKIQRTQQEDSAVYLCASSFPPGQGSYEQYFGPGTRLTVT.

This clonotype was found a few times. The gene calls are TRBV25-1 and TRBJ1-4, with a tentative D call TRBD1 (5 bases). V shed 4 bases and J shed 6 bases, with 15 bases lying between them. Germline V gene sequence: CDR1 MGHDK, CDR2 SYGVNS. The CDR3 has 15 amino acids. CDR3 sequence reads: CASSGPGTWDEKLFF. CDR3 DNA: TGTGCCAGCAGTGGGCCCGGGACCTGGGATGAAAAACTGTTTTTT.

J is TRBJ2-5 and V is TRBV28; D uncertain. Germline V gene sequence: CDR1 MDHEN, CDR2 SYDVKM. CDR3 length: 12 residues. V gave up 2 bases and J gave up 4 bases, with 5 bases separating them. The CDR3 nucleotides read TGTGCCAGCAGTTTACTGCCAGAGACCCAGTACTTC. This sequence encodes CASSLLPETQYF.

This clonotype showed up many times. The chain carries TRBV3-1 and TRBJ2-5, with no clear D. CDR1 and CDR2 from the germline V gene are LGHDT and YNNKEL (reference sequence). V shed 3 bases and J shed 4 bases, with 6 bases lying between them. The CDR3 length is 12 residues. The CDR3 coding sequence is TGTGCCAGCAGCCAGGCCAGAGAGACCCAGTACTTC. It specifies CASSQARETQYF.

In this sample, this clonotype turned up a few times. The CDR3 DNA follows: TGTGCCAGCAGGTCCCGGGACAGGCTCTACGAGCAGTACTTC. This translates into CASRSRDRLYEQYF. The chain couples TRBV6-2 or TRBV6-3 to TRBJ2-7; 8 bases map to TRBD1. CDR1 and CDR2 (germline): MNHEY, SVGEGT. J gave up 3 bases and V 6 bases, and 7 bases lay outside the gene matches. CDR3 length: 14 amino acids.

This clonotype was counted many times. V usage is TRBV3-1 and J usage is TRBJ2-5; 8 nucleotides agree with TRBD2. The junction had 10 bases not matched to a gene; V was cut back by 9 bases and J by 1 base. There are 15 residues in the CDR3. Germline V CDR1 and CDR2: LGHDT, YNNKEL (reference sequence). CDR3 in amino acids: CARITSGSCQETQYF. The CDR3 DNA reads as TGTGCCAGAATAACGAGCGGGAGCTGCCAAGAGACCCAGTACTTC.

The V gene is TRBV20-1, the J gene TRBJ1-3; no reliable D call. With 0 bases removed from V and 7 bases from J, the gap between germline ends came to 10 bases. Germline CDR1 and CDR2: DFQATT and SNEGSKA (reference sequence). This CDR3 spans 13 amino acids. The DNA for the CDR3 is TGCAGTGCTAGAGATCTCGGGCAGAACACCATATATTTT. Its protein product is CSARDLGQNTIYF.

The rearrangement uses TRBV12-3 or TRBV12-4 and TRBJ2-1, with D maybe TRBD1 (6 bases). Trimming removed 5 bases from V and 12 bases from J, with 20 bases in between. The CDR3 covers 14 residues. CDR3 region: CASSPSPGETGQFF. For the CDR3, the DNA is TGTGCCAGCAGTCCCAGTCCAGGGGAGACGGGGCAGTTCTTC.

The J gene is TRBJ2-2, the V gene TRBV4-1, with D maybe TRBD2 (6 bases). Germline assignment: CDR1 MGHRA and CDR2 YSYEKL. This CDR3 has 14 amino acids. Trimming stripped 4 bases from V and 8 bases from J, with 14 bases between. The CDR3 DNA follows: TGCGCCAGCAGCCCCCCCGGGAGTGGTGGGGAGCTGTTTTTT. As protein: CASSPPGSGGELFF.

The chain has TRBV29-1 and TRBJ1-4, with 11 positions matching TRBD1. The germline V gene has CDR1 SQVTM and CDR2 ANQGSEA. V lost 4 bases, J lost 8 bases, and 3 bases stayed unmatched. CDR3 length: 13 amino acids. The CDR3 protein is CSVGGTGGEKLFF. In DNA form, the CDR3 reads TGCAGCGTTGGGGGGACAGGGGGAGAAAAACTGTTTTTT.

There are a few counts of this clonotype. This rearrangement joins TRBV12-3 or TRBV12-4 to TRBJ1-1; D ambiguous. The V and J ends lost 5 bases and 1 base respectively, with 11 bases between them. The CDR3 covers 14 residues. The CDR3 loop reads CASSPGVENTEAFF. Here the CDR3 DNA reads TGTGCCAGCAGTCCCGGGGTGGAGAACACTGAAGCTTTCTTT.